The 16 T cell receptor beta chains reported below all come from one sample, sequenced in a study of glioma-infiltrating T cells. The iRepertoire nested amplicon-rescue multiplex PCR amplified TCR alpha and beta CDR3s from RNA. Via MiXCR, TCRdb re-called the multiplex PCR reads, giving one row per CDR3 protein. The table has over 80,000 distinct CDR3 sequences, 35% to 50% seen once; the top ten hold more than 30%. Sequences were obtained from glioma tissue, nonneoplastic brain tissue, or PBMCs (not recorded which). The receptors originated from a human donor with low-grade glioma or glioblastoma, undergoing nonglioma brain surgery, or in good health (not recorded which).

The rearrangement joins TRBV20-1 to TRBJ1-5; D may be TRBD1 (6 bases). Trimming pared 1 base from V and 4 bases from J, leaving 11 bases between. Germline V gene data show CDR1 as DFQATT and CDR2 as SNEGSKA (reference sequence). This CDR3 is built from 14 residues. The CDR3 DNA reads TGCAGTGCTAGAGGTTGGCAGGGGAATCAGCCCCAGCATTTT. Its translation: CSARGWQGNQPQHF.

This clonotype was found many times. This sequence joins TRBV27 and TRBJ2-5; no firm D call. The V end lost 5 bases, the J end lost 2 bases, and 24 bases lay between the germline ends. CDR3 size: 18 residues. CDR1 is MNHEY and CDR2 is SMNVEV in the germline V gene (reference sequence). The CDR3 spells CASSTYPPSQDPQETQYF. The CDR3 DNA follows: TGTGCCAGCAGTACCTATCCCCCATCTCAGGATCCGCAAGAGACCCAGTACTTC.

In its sample, this clonotype was seen many times. V usage is TRBV20-1 and J usage is TRBJ2-1; no clear D gene. The CDR3 has 13 residues. The germline V and J ends were trimmed by 6 bases and 4 bases, with 13 bases remaining between them. CDR1 and CDR2 (germline): DFQATT, SNEGSKA (reference sequence). CDR3: CSAGGGDYNEQFF. For the CDR3, the DNA is TGCAGTGCGGGCGGTGGGGATTACAATGAGCAGTTCTTC.

As regards this clonotype: The junction and the germline gene differ at one end; a read error may be behind it. The chain employs TRBV12-3 or TRBV12-4 and TRBJ1-1; tentative D call: TRBD1 (6 bases). This CDR3 has 14 amino acids. CDR3 in DNA: TGTGCCAGCAGTTTGGGGGGGCGCGACACTGAAGCTCTCTTT. It specifies CASSLGGRDTEALF.

Many counts were recorded for this clonotype. This chain connects TRBV12-5 to TRBJ2-1; TRBD2 agrees at 11 bases. The ends lost 5 bases at V and 3 bases at J; junction bases unmatched: 3. Germline values: CDR1 LGHNT, CDR2 FRNRAP. The CDR3 sequence is 15 residues long. CDR3 nucleotide sequence: TGTGCTAGTGGTCCCGGGACTAGCGGCTACAATGAGCAGTTCTTC. This gives the protein CASGPGTSGYNEQFF.

This clonotype was seen at least ten times. The rearrangement joins TRBV5-6 to TRBJ1-1; no definite D call. CDR1 is SGHDT, CDR2 YYEEEE, per germline. The CDR3 consists of 13 residues. V dropped 0 bases and J dropped 4 bases, with 7 bases sitting between them. Written as DNA, the CDR3 is TGTGCCAGCAGCTTGGGGTTTGGCACTGAAGCTTTCTTT. The encoded protein is CASSLGFGTEAFF.

The sample holds many counts of this clonotype. The chain carries TRBV25-1 and TRBJ2-5; 9 bases map to TRBD2. The J segment lost 5 bases and the V segment lost 6 bases, leaving 7 bases of the junction unmatched. Germline values: CDR1 MGHDK, CDR2 SYGVNS. The CDR3 is made up of 14 amino acids. CDR3 loop: CASRNSGSAETQYF. Written as DNA, the CDR3 is TGTGCCAGCAGGAATAGCGGGAGCGCTGAGACCCAGTACTTC.

This clonotype was recorded many times. The chain couples TRBV2 to TRBJ2-5; 7 nucleotides line up with TRBD1. The CDR3 extends over 14 amino acids. Per the germline V gene, CDR1 is SNHLY and CDR2 is FYNNEI. The CDR3 protein is CGRSRGDRQETQYF. The CDR3, as DNA: TGTGGACGTTCGCGTGGGGACAGACAAGAGACCCAGTACTTC.

This clonotype was recorded many times. The chain combines TRBV25-1 with TRBJ2-3; 9 bases agree with TRBD1. Germline lookup yields CDR1 MGHDK and CDR2 SYGVNS. The CDR3 sequence is 14 residues long. V lost 5 bases and J lost 4; bases outside the gene matches: 4. The CDR3 reads CASSWTGAADTQYF. The DNA of the CDR3 is TGTGCCAGCAGTTGGACAGGGGCCGCAGATACGCAGTATTTT. Based on the CDR3 plus reference TRBV25-1 and TRBJ2-3, the full variable domain is EADIYQTPRYLVIGTGKKITLECSQTMGHDKMYWYQQDPGMELHLIHYSYGVNSTEKGDLSSESTVSRIRTEHFPLTLESARPSHTSQYLCASSWTGAADTQYFGPGTRLTVL.

This clonotype was counted many times. The genes are TRBV3-1 and TRBJ2-5; 7 bases line up with TRBD2. Per the germline V gene, CDR1 is LGHDT and CDR2 is YNNKEL (reference sequence). Trimming at V came to 5 bases and at J to 0 bases, leaving 3 bases not matched to a gene. The CDR3 length is 14 residues. The CDR3 DNA is TGTGCCAGCAGCGTACTAGCGTACCAAGAGACCCAGTACTTC. Translation: CASSVLAYQETQYF.

The genes are TRBV28 and TRBJ2-1, with 7 bases lining up with TRBD2. The CDR3 runs to 12 residues. Looked up from germline, CDR1 is MDHEN and CDR2 is SYDVKM. CDR3 nucleotide sequence: TGTGCTACGAGCGGGGCGACCTACGAGCAGTTCTTC. Amino acids: CATSGATYEQFF.

This clonotype was seen repeatedly, ten times or more. V gene TRBV20-1 combines with J gene TRBJ2-2; D is possibly TRBD1 (5 bases). CDR1 is DFQATT, CDR2 SNEGSKA, per germline (reference sequence). Trimming took 6 bases from V and 2 from J, leaving 7 bases between them. The CDR3 spans 12 residues. The CDR3 DNA follows: TGCAGTGCCCAGGGAAACACCGGGGAGCTGTTTTTT. Translating gives CSAQGNTGELFF.

This chain joins TRBV4-2 and TRBJ2-5; 13 bases line up with TRBD2. The germline gives CDR1 LGHNA, CDR2 YNFKEQ. The CDR3 sequence is 19 residues long. The DNA for the CDR3 is TGTACCTGCAGCCAAGTAATCGGACTAGCGGGAGATCAACAAGAGACCCAGTACTTC. This sequence encodes CTCSQVIGLAGDQQETQYF.

About this clonotype itself: A much larger clone lies one base from this, so it may be a read error. The V gene is TRBV7-2, the J gene TRBJ2-5; D might be TRBD2 (6 bases). Germline CDR1 and CDR2: SGHTA and FQGNSA. The CDR3 spans 13 residues. V lost 6 bases and J 5 bases, leaving 13 bases between the germline ends. The CDR3 region is CASSPSAWETQYF. CDR3 DNA: TGTGCCAGCAGTCCTAGCGCCTGGGAGACCCAGTACTTC.

A remark on this clonotype: This may arise from a read error, as a much more abundant clone is one base away. The genes are TRBV5-4 and TRBJ2-7; TRBD1 might be the D (6 bases). The germline V gene encodes CDR1 SGHNT and CDR2 YYREEE (reference sequence). CDR3 length: 15 residues. V was clipped by 1 base and J by 0 bases, with 11 bases between them. CDR3 protein: CASSLRDTHSYEQYF. CDR3 coding DNA: TGTGCCAGCAGCTTGAGGGACACCCACTCCTACGAGCAGTACTTC.

The table lists this clonotype with a count of one. At one end the junction does not follow the germline gene, possibly because of a read error. This chain connects TRBV30 to TRBJ1-1; D not certain. The CDR3 is made up of 12 amino acids. Germline V CDR1 and CDR2: GTSNPN, SVGIG (reference sequence). The CDR3 spells CALSHMNTEAFF. In DNA, the CDR3 is TGTGCCTTGAGTCACATGAACACTGAAGCTTTCTTT. The full variable domain, its missing parts supplied by reference TRBV30 and TRBJ1-1, is SQTIHQWPATLVQPVGSPLSLECTVEGTSNPNLYWYRQAAGRGLQLLFYSVGIGQISSEVPQNLSASRPQDRQFILSSKKLLLSDSGFYLCALSHMNTEAFFGQGTRLTVV.